What follows are 26 T cell receptor beta chains derived from one specimen sequenced in a study of T cell responses to AZD1222 COVID-19 vaccine. TCRdb's copy holds only in-frame clones and misses some; the assay was immunoSEQ multiplex PCR. The table lists fewer than 55,000 clones, about 90% of them singletons, with about 40% in the top ten. The material sequenced was peripheral blood, taken 28 days after the second AZD1222 dose. The receptor source for this set is an adult who received the AZD1222 COVID-19 vaccine.

J is TRBJ2-5 and V is TRBV11-2; no clear D. CDR3 length equals 11 residues. The germline V and J ends were trimmed by 5 bases and 5 bases, with 6 bases remaining between them. Germline assignment: CDR1 SGHAT and CDR2 FQNNGV. The CDR3 reads CASSRWETQYF. The CDR3 DNA reads as TGTGCCAGCAGCCGTTGGGAGACCCAGTACTTC.

This clone was seen only a few times. The chain recombines TRBV10-1 with TRBJ1-4; D remains ambiguous. CDR1 is WNHNN, CDR2 SYGVQD, per germline (reference sequence). V was pared by 0 bases and J by 6 bases, with 8 bases between. This CDR3 is 14 amino acids long. CDR3 sequence: CASSESGNYEKLFF. The CDR3 DNA is TGCGCCAGCAGTGAGTCCGGGAACTATGAAAAACTGTTTTTT.

The genes are TRBV19 and TRBJ1-5; 7 bases match TRBD1. The germline CDR1 and CDR2 sequences are LNHDA and SQIVND (reference sequence). The V gene end was trimmed by 3 bases and the J gene end by 7 bases; junction bases not matched to a gene: 6. CDR3 length: 14 residues. CDR3 in amino acids: CASSILQGGQPQHF. In nucleotides, the CDR3 is TGTGCCAGTAGTATTCTCCAGGGGGGGCAGCCCCAGCATTTT.

The chain uses TRBV7-9 and TRBJ1-4; D is uncertain. This CDR3 is 15 amino acids long. The V gene lost 5 bases and the J gene lost 4 bases, with 14 bases spanning the gap. Germline CDR1 is SEHNR and CDR2 is FQNEAQ (reference sequence). The CDR3 reads CASSQLTNGNEKLFF. CDR3 in DNA: TGTGCCAGCAGCCAGCTGACAAACGGTAATGAAAAACTGTTTTTT.

CDR3 DNA sequence: TGTGCCAGCAGTTTACAGGGACAGGGGGCGAAGGGCTACACCTTC. This sequence encodes CASSLQGQGAKGYTF. The rearrangement uses TRBV28 and TRBJ1-2; 12 bases are a match to TRBD1. This CDR3 spans 15 amino acids. Per germline, CDR1 MDHEN and CDR2 SYDVKM. V lost 2 bases, J lost 8 bases, and 6 bases stayed unmatched.

This chain connects TRBV3-1 (or the pseudogene TRBV3-2) to TRBJ2-3; 7 nucleotides align to TRBD1. The CDR3 covers 14 residues. Germline CDR1 reads LGHDT; CDR2 reads YNNKEL (reference sequence). The trim removed 3 bases at V and 1 base at J, leaving 1 base unmatched. In DNA, the CDR3 is TGTGCCAGCAGCCATGGGACAGGCACAGATACGCAGTATTTT. Translating gives CASSHGTGTDTQYF.

The genes are TRBV20-1 and TRBJ1-2, with 8 bases matching TRBD1. The CDR3 consists of 13 residues. V shed 3 bases, J shed 8 bases, and the junction held 8 bases outside the gene matches. The V gene's germline CDR1 is DFQATT and CDR2 SNEGSKA (reference sequence). The CDR3 sequence is CSASDRGNRGYTF. The CDR3, as DNA: TGCAGTGCTAGTGACAGGGGTAACAGGGGCTACACCTTC.

The chain has TRBV30 and TRBJ2-5; D not certain. CDR3 length equals 14 residues. The germline V and J ends were trimmed by 2 bases and 4 bases, with 14 bases remaining between them. Looked up from germline, CDR1 is GTSNPN and CDR2 is SVGIG (reference sequence). CDR3 nucleotide sequence: TGTGCCTGGAGTCCTCTGGGTTCCCCAGAGACCCAGTACTTC. This codes for CAWSPLGSPETQYF.

The chain joins TRBV7-2 to TRBJ1-2; D unclear. This CDR3 is built from 14 residues. Trimming shortened V by 5 bases and J by 2 bases, and 12 bases separated the two germline ends. From germline, CDR1 is SGHTA and CDR2 FQGNSA. As DNA, the CDR3 is TGTGCCAGCAGCCTCGTCGGCCAAAACTATGGCTACACCTTC. Translation: CASSLVGQNYGYTF.

The chain has TRBV23-1 and TRBJ1-5; D gene unclear. TRBV23-1 is flagged as an ORF with uncertain function. The CDR3 runs to 14 residues. Trimming cost V 0 bases and J 5 bases, with 8 bases left between them. CDR3 sequence reads: CASSQSGGYQPQHF. Here the CDR3 DNA reads TGCGCCAGCAGTCAATCGGGAGGGTATCAGCCCCAGCATTTT.

V usage is TRBV6-5 and J usage is TRBJ2-6; D perhaps matches TRBD1 (6 bases). This CDR3 has 16 residues. Trimming removed 0 bases at V and 0 bases at J, with 6 bases between. Germline assignment: CDR1 MNHEY and CDR2 SVGAGI. CDR3 sequence: CASSYSQGSGANVLTF. Here the CDR3 DNA reads TGTGCCAGCAGTTACTCACAGGGCTCTGGGGCCAACGTCCTGACTTTC.

This chain joins TRBV3-1 (or the pseudogene TRBV3-2) and TRBJ2-3, with TRBD2 matching over 9 bases. This CDR3 region has 15 residues. With V trimmed by 4 bases and J by 3 bases, 5 bases remained unmatched. The germline gives CDR1 LGHDT, CDR2 YNNKEL (reference sequence). The DNA for the CDR3 is TGTGCCAGCAGCCCAGAAGCGGGGGGAACAGATACGCAGTATTTT. The encoded protein is CASSPEAGGTDTQYF.

The chain is built from TRBV19 and TRBJ2-3; TRBD1 is a possible D gene (7 bases). There are 16 residues in the CDR3. Looked up from germline, CDR1 is LNHDA and CDR2 is SQIVND (reference sequence). V gave up 5 bases and J gave up 0 bases, with 15 bases separating them. CDR3: CASSGGTALSTDTQYF. DNA of the CDR3: TGTGCCAGTAGTGGAGGGACAGCCCTTAGCACAGATACGCAGTATTTT.

The chain links TRBV5-4 to TRBJ2-1; 11 nucleotides line up with TRBD2. The CDR3 is 16 amino acids. Germline-derived CDR1 and CDR2 are SGHNT and YYREEE (reference sequence). With V trimmed by 9 bases and J by 0 bases, 8 bases remained unmatched. The CDR3 reads CAMTSGATSSYNEQFF. CDR3 sequence (DNA): TGTGCCATGACTAGCGGGGCTACGAGCTCCTACAATGAGCAGTTCTTC.

The rearrangement uses TRBV6-5 and TRBJ1-2; D is uncertain. The V gene lost 0 bases and the J gene lost 8 bases, with 10 bases spanning the gap. Germline values: CDR1 MNHEY, CDR2 SVGAGI. This CDR3 is built from 13 residues. The DNA of the CDR3 is TGTGCCAGCAGTTACTCCGGGGTCTACGGCTACACCTTC. It codes for CASSYSGVYGYTF.

The chain recombines TRBV7-2 with TRBJ2-5, with 8 bases that match TRBD2. Germline lookup yields CDR1 SGHTA and CDR2 FQGNSA. The CDR3 runs to 15 residues. After removal of 1 base from V and 2 bases from J, the junction contained 3 bases not matched to a gene. The CDR3, as DNA: TGTGCCAGCAGCTTAGGACAGCGGGGGCAAGAGACCCAGTACTTC. Amino acids: CASSLGQRGQETQYF.

The rearrangement joins TRBV7-9 to TRBJ1-2, with D perhaps matching TRBD1 (5 bases). Trimming took off 1 base at V and 8 bases at J, with 20 bases between the two ends. The CDR3 runs 16 residues. Looked up from germline, CDR1 is SEHNR and CDR2 is FQNEAQ (reference sequence). The chain's CDR3 is CASSLVGALPGEGYTF. Written as DNA, the CDR3 is TGTGCCAGCAGCTTAGTTGGGGCCCTCCCAGGAGAAGGCTACACCTTC.

The rearrangement links TRBV12-3 or TRBV12-4 to TRBJ1-1; D not resolved. V lost 7 bases and J 2 bases, leaving 11 bases between the germline ends. The CDR3 is 13 amino acids. The CDR3 sequence: CASTRGPNTEAFF. The CDR3 nucleotides are TGTGCCAGCACCAGAGGACCTAACACTGAAGCTTTCTTT.

This chain links TRBV7-8 with TRBJ1-4, with TRBD1 as a possible D gene (5 bases). V lost 1 base and J 3 bases, leaving 9 bases between the germline ends. The CDR3 contains 15 residues. From germline, CDR1 is SGHVS and CDR2 FQNEAQ. CDR3 DNA: TGTGCCAGCAGCTTAGTAGGGGTCCCTAATGAAAAACTGTTTTTT. Translation gives CASSLVGVPNEKLFF. The full variable domain, in which reference TRBV7-8 and TRBJ1-4 provide the parts outside the CDR3, is GAGVSQSPRYKVAKRGQDVALRCDPISGHVSLFWYQQALGQGPEFLTYFQNEAQLDKSGLPSDRFFAERPEGSVSTLKIQRTQQEDSAVYLCASSLVGVPNEKLFFGSGTQLSVL.

The chain uses TRBV19 and TRBJ1-1; D not certain. The CDR3 is made up of 13 amino acids. The V gene's germline CDR1 is LNHDA and CDR2 SQIVND (reference sequence). V shed 7 bases and J shed 1 base, with 10 bases lying between them. The CDR3 here is CASKREWNTEAFF. CDR3 nucleotide sequence: TGTGCCAGTAAGAGGGAATGGAACACTGAAGCTTTCTTT.

The V call is TRBV19, the J call TRBJ1-5, with D maybe TRBD1 (6 bases). Trimming left V 6 bases short and J 0 bases short, with 15 bases between. CDR3 length: 16 residues. Germline lookup yields CDR1 LNHDA and CDR2 SQIVND (reference sequence). The CDR3 DNA is TGTGCCAGTAGCAAGGGAGGACAGTTTAGCAATCAGCCCCAGCATTTT. Amino acids: CASSKGGQFSNQPQHF.

The V and J genes are TRBV6-5 and TRBJ2-5, with D perhaps TRBD1 or TRBD2 (5 bases each). The germline V and J ends were trimmed by 1 base and 1 base, with 7 bases remaining between them. The germline gives CDR1 MNHEY, CDR2 SVGAGI. CDR3 length equals 14 residues. The CDR3 reads CASSYFGTQETQYF. CDR3 bases: TGTGCCAGCAGTTACTTTGGGACCCAAGAGACCCAGTACTTC.

This clone was seen a few times. CDR3 sequence: CASSEGNTIYF. DNA for the CDR3: TGCGCCAGCAGTGAAGGGAACACCATATATTTT. V gene TRBV10-2 combines with J gene TRBJ1-3; D unresolved. The CDR3 consists of 11 residues. Germline V gene lookup returns CDR1 WSHSY and CDR2 SAAADI. The V end lost 3 bases, the J end lost 7 bases, and 4 bases lay between the germline ends.

The gene calls are TRBV6-1 and TRBJ2-7; 9 bases match TRBD1. After removal of 3 bases from V and 6 bases from J, the junction contained 18 bases not matched to a gene. Germline CDR1 MNHNS, CDR2 SASEGT. This CDR3 region has 18 residues. The DNA for the CDR3 is TGTGCCAGCAGTGACCATCCGGGACAGGGTAAGCCCTACGGCGAGCAGTACTTC. Its protein is CASSDHPGQGKPYGEQYF.

This chain connects TRBV4-1 to TRBJ1-3; the D is unclear. The CDR3 totals 14 residues. Trimming stripped 5 bases from V and 3 bases from J, with 11 bases between. Germline values: CDR1 MGHRA, CDR2 YSYEKL. The CDR3: CASSALEYGNTIYF. The CDR3 bases are TGCGCCAGCAGCGCACTGGAGTATGGAAACACCATATATTTT.

This sequence joins TRBV19 and TRBJ1-5; 8 bases align to TRBD1. This CDR3 region has 15 residues. The J segment lost 2 bases and the V segment lost 8 bases, leaving 8 bases of the junction unmatched. Germline loops: CDR1 LNHDA, CDR2 SQIVND (reference sequence). CDR3 DNA: TGTGCCAGTGGTGGACAGGGCGGAGGCAATCAGCCCCAGCATTTT. Translating it yields CASGGQGGGNQPQHF.